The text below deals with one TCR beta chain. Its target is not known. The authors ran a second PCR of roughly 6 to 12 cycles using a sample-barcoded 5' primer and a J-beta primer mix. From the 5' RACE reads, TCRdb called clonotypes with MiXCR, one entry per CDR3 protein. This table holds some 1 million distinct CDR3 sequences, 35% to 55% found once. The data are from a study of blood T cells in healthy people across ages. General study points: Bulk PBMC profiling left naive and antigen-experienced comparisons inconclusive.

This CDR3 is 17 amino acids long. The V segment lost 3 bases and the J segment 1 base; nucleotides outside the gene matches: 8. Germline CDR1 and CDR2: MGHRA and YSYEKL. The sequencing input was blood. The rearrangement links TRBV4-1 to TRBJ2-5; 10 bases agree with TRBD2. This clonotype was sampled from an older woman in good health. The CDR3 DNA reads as TGCGCCAGCAGCCAGAATCTAGCGGGAGTTTCCCAAGAGACCCAGTACTTC. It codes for CASSQNLAGVSQETQYF.